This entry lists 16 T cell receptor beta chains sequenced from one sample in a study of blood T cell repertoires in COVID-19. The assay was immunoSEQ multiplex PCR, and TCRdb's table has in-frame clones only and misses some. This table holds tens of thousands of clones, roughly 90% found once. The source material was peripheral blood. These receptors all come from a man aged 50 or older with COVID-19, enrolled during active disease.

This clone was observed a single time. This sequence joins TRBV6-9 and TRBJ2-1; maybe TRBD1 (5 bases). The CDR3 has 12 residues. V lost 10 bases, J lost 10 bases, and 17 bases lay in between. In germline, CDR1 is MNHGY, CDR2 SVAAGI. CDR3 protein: CATRQLCEEQFF. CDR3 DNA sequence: TGTGCCACCCGACAGCTTTGCGAGGAGCAGTTCTTC.

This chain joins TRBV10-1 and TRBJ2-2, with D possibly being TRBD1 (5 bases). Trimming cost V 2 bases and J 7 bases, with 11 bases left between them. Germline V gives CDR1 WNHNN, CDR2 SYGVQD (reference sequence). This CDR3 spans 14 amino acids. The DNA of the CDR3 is TGCGCCAGCAGTGAGAGGGGATGGGGCGGGGAGCTGTTTTTT. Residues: CASSERGWGGELFF.

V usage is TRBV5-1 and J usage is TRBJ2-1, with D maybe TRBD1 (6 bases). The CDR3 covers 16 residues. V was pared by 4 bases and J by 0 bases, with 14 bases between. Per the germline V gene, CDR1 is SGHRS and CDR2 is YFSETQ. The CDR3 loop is CASSNRQASSYNEQFF. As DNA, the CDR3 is TGCGCCAGCAGCAACCGACAGGCGAGCTCCTACAATGAGCAGTTCTTC.

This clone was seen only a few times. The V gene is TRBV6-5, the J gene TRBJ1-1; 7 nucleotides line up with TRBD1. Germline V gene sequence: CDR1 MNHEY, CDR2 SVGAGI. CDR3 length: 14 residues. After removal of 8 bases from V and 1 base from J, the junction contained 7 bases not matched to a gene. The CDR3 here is CASSKGAGNTEAFF. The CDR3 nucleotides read TGTGCCAGCTCCAAGGGGGCGGGGAACACTGAAGCTTTCTTT.

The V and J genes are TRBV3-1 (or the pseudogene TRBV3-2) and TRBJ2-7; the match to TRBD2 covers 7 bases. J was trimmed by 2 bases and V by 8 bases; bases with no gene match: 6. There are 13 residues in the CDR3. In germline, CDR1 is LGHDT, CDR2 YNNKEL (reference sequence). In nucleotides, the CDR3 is TGTGCCAGCGGCATCCGGGGGGCCTACGAGCAGTACTTC. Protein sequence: CASGIRGAYEQYF.

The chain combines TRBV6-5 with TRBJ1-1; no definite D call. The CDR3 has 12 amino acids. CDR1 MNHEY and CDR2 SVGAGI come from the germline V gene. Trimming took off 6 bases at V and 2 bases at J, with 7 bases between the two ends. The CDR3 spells CASRQLNTEAFF. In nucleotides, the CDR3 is TGTGCCAGCAGACAACTAAACACTGAAGCTTTCTTT.

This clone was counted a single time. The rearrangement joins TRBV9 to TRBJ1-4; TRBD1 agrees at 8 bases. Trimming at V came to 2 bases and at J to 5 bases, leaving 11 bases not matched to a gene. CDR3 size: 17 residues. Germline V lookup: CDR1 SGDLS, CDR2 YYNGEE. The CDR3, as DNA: TGTGCCAGCAGCGTCGGGACAGGAAGGTTTAGAAATGAAAAACTGTTTTTT. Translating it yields CASSVGTGRFRNEKLFF. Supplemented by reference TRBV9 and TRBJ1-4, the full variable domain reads DSGVTQTPKHLITATGQRVTLRCSPRSGDLSVYWYQQSLDQGLQFLIQYYNGEERAKGNILERFSAQQFPDLHSELNLSSLELGDSALYFCASSVGTGRFRNEKLFFGSGTQLSVL.

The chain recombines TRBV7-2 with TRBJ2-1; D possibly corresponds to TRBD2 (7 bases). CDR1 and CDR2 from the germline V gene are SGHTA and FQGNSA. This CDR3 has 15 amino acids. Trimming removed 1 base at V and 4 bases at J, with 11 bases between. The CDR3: CASSLGRGGYNEQFF. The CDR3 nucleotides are TGTGCCAGCAGCTTAGGTAGGGGGGGATACAATGAGCAGTTCTTC.

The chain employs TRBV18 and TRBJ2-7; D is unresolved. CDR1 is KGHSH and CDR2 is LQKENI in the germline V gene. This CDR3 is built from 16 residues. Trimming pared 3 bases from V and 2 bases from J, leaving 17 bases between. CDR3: CASSPYSQNEAYEQYF. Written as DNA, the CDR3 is TGTGCCAGCTCACCTTATTCTCAAAATGAGGCCTACGAGCAGTACTTC.

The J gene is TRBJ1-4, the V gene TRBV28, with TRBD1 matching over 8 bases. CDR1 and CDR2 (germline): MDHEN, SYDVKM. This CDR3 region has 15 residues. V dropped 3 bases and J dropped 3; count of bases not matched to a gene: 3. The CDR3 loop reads CASSLDRAANEKLFF. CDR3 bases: TGTGCCAGCAGTTTGGACAGGGCCGCTAATGAAAAACTGTTTTTT.

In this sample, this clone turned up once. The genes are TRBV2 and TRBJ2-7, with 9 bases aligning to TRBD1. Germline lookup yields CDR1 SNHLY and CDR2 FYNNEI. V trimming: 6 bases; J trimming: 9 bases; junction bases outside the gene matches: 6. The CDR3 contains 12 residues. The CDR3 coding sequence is TGTGCCAGCAGGTACACAGGGGGCGCGCAGTACTTC. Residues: CASRYTGGAQYF.

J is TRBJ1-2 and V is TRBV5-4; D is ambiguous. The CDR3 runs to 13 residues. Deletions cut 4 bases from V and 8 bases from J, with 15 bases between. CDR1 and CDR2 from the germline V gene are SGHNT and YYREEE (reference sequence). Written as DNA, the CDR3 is TGTGCCAGCAGCACCCGAGAGGCGGAGGGCTACACCTTC. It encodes CASSTREAEGYTF.

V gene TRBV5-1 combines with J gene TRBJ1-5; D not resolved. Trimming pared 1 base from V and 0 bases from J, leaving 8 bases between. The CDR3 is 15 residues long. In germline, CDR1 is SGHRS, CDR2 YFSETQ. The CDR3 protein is CASSLTGDSNQPQHF. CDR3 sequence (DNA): TGCGCCAGCAGCTTGACCGGGGATAGCAATCAGCCCCAGCATTTT.

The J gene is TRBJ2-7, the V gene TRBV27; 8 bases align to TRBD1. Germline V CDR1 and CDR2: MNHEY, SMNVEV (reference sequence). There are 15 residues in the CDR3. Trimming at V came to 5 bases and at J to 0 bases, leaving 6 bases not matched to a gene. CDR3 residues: CASSGSTGGSYEQYF. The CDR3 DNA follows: TGTGCCAGCAGTGGATCTACAGGGGGCTCCTACGAGCAGTACTTC.

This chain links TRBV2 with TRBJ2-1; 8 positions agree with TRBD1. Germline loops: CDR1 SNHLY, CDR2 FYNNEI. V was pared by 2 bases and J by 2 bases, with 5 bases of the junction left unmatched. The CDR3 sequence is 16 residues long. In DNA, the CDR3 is TGTGCCAGCAGTGAACGGACAGGGATTCCCTACAATGAGCAGTTCTTC. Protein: CASSERTGIPYNEQFF.

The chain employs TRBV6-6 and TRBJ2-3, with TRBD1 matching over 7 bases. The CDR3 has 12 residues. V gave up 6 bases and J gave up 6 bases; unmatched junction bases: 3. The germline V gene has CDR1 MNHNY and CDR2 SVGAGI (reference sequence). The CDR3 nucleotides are TGTGCCAGCAGCCCGACAGGGGATACGCAGTATTTT. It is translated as CASSPTGDTQYF.